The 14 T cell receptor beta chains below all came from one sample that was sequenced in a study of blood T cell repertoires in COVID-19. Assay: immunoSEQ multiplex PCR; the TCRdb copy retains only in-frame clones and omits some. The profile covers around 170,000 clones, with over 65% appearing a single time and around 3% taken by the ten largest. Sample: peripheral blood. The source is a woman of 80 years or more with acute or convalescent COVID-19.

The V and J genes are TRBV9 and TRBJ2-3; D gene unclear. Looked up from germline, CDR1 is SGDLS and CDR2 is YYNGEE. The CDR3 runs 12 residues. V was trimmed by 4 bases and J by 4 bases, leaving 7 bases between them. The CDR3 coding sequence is TGTGCCAGCAGCTACAATCCAGATACGCAGTATTTT. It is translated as CASSYNPDTQYF.

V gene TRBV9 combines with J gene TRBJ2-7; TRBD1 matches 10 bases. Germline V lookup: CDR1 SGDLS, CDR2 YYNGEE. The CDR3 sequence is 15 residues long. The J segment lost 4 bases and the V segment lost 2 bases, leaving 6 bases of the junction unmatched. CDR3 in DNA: TGTGCCAGCAGCGTTCTCGGACAGGGGGGATACGAGCAGTACTTC. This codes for CASSVLGQGGYEQYF.

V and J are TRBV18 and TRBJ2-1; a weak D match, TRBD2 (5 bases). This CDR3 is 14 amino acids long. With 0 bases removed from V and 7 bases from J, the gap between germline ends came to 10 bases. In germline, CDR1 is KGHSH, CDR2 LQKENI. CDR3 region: CASSPPLAFNEQFF. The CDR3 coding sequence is TGTGCCAGCTCACCACCCTTAGCGTTTAATGAGCAGTTCTTC. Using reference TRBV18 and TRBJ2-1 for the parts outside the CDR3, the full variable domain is NAGVMQNPRHLVRRRGQEARLRCSPMKGHSHVYWYRQLPEEGLKFMVYLQKENIIDESGMPKERFSAEFPKEGPSILRIQQVVRGDSAAYFCASSPPLAFNEQFFGPGTRLTVL.

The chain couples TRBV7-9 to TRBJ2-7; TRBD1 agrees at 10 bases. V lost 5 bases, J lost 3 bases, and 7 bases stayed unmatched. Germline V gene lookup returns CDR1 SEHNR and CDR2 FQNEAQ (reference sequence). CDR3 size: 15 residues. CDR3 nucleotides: TGTGCCAGCAGCGGACCGGGACAGGGGATCTACGAGCAGTACTTC. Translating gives CASSGPGQGIYEQYF.

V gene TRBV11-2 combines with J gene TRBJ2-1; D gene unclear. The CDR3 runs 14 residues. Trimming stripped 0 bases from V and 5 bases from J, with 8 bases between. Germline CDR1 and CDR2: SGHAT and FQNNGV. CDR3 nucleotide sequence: TGTGCCAGCAGCTTAGACCTCCCTAACAATGAGCAGTTCTTC. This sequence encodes CASSLDLPNNEQFF.

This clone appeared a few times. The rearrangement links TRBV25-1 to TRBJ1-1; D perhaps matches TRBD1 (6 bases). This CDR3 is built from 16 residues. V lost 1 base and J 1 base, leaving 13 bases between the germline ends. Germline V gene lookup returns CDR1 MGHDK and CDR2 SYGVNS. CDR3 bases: TGTGCCAGCAGTGAATTAAAGCAACAGGGGAACACTGAAGCTTTCTTT. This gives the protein CASSELKQQGNTEAFF.

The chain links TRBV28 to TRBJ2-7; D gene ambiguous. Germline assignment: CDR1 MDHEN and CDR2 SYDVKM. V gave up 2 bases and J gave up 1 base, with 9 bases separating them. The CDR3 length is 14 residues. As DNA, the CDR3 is TGTGCCAGCAGTTTACATGGGCCGTCCTACGAGCAGTACTTC. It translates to CASSLHGPSYEQYF.

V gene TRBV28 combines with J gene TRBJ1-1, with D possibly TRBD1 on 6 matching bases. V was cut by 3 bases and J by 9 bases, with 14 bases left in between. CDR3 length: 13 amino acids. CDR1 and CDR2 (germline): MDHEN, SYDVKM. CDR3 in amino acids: CASSFGWTDQAFF. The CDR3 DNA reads TGTGCCAGCAGTTTTGGGTGGACAGATCAAGCTTTCTTT.

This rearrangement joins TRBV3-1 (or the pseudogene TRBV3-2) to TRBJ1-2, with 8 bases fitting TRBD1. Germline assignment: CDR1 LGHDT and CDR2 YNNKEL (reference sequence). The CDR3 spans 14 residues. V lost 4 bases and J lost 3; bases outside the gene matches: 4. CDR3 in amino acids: CASSPGQGDYGYTF. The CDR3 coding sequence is TGTGCCAGCAGCCCAGGACAGGGCGACTATGGCTACACCTTC.

The CDR3 reads CASSRAGGRSETQYF. The CDR3 DNA sequence: TGTGCCAGTAGTCGGGCGGGGGGGCGAAGTGAGACCCAGTACTTC. V and J are TRBV19 and TRBJ2-5, with 9 bases that match TRBD2. In germline, CDR1 is LNHDA, CDR2 SQIVND (reference sequence). V was clipped by 5 bases and J by 5 bases; unmatched bases: 9. The CDR3 contains 15 residues.

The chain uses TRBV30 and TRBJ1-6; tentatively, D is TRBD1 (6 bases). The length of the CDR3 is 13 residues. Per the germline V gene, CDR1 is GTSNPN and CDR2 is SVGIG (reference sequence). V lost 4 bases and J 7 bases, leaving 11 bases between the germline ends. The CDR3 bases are TGTGCCTGGAACCCAGGACAGAATTCACCCCTCCACTTT. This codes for CAWNPGQNSPLHF.

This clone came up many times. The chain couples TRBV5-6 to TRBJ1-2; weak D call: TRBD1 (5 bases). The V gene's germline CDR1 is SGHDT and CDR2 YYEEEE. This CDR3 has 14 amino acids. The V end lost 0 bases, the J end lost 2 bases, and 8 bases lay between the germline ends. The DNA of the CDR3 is TGTGCCAGCAGCTTGGGGGGCGCCAACTATGGCTACACCTTC. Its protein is CASSLGGANYGYTF.

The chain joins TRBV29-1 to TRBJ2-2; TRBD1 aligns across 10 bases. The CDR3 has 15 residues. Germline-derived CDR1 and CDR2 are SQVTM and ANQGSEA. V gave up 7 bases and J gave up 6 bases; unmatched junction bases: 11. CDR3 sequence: CSGSPTGGAAGELFF. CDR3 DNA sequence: TGCAGCGGTTCACCGACAGGGGGCGCGGCCGGGGAGCTGTTTTTT.

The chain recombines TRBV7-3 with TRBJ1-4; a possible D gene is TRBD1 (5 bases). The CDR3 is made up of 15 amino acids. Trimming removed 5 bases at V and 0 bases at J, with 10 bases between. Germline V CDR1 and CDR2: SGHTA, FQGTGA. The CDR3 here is CASSAGFSTNEKLFF. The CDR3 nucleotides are TGTGCCAGCAGCGCAGGGTTTTCAACTAATGAAAAACTGTTTTTT.